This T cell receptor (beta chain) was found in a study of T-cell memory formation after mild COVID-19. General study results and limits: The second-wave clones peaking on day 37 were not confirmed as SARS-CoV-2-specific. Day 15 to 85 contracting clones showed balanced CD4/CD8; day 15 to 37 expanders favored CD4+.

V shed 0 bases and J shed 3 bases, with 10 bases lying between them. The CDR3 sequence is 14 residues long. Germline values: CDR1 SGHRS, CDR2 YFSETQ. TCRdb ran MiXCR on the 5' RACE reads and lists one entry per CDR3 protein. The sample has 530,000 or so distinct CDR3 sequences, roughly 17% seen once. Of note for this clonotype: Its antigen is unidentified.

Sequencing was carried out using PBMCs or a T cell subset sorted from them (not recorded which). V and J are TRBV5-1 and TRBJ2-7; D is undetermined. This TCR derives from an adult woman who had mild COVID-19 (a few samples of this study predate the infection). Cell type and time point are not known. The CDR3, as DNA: TGCGCCAGCAGCTTGGCCGAGCAGGTCTACGAGCAGTACTTC. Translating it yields CASSLAEQVYEQYF. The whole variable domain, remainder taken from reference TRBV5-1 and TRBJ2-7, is KAGVTQTPRYLIKTRGQQVTLSCSPISGHRSVSWYQQTPGQGLQFLFEYFSETQRNKGNFPGRFSGRQFSNSRSEMNVSTLELGDSALYLCASSLAEQVYEQYFGPGTRLTVT.